This paragraph covers one T cell receptor beta chain sequence. Its antigen remains undetermined. Base qualities are missing; no much larger clone stands one base away. The collaborating institutions used their own protocols to collect whole blood in K2EDTA tubes. For TCRbeta analysis, collaborators shipped samples in one of three forms: frozen whole blood, isolated PBMCs, or DNA extracted from either of those sample types. This specimen belongs to a study of blood T cell repertoires in COVID-19 (dated by TCRdb to the early 2020s). About the full investigation: Samples from collaborators originated in the United States, Italy and Spain and spanned both the acute and convalescent phases of COVID-19. The prospective study material was composed of cDNA or gDNA derived from T cells, B-cell-depleted T cells, or PBMCs. Samples came from the ongoing ImmuneRACE study (first 160 participants) plus 1,254 subjects from 6 global collaborators. The dataset comprised deeply sampled blood TCRbeta repertoires from subjects exposed to, actively infected with, or recovered from COVID-19. A de-identified subject ID, COVID-19 status, age in years and sex were almost always included in the sample metadata. The repertoires were released in a freely available public database intended as a resource for research on the immune response to SARS-CoV-2. Where HLA class I and class II types were available, the types were taken from metadata supplied by the sample provider, not from assay-based typing.

Beyond this particular receptor, the publication reports: The quantity of clinical and demographic metadata differed by source and by participant and was supplied without curation.

TCRbeta CDR3 regions were amplified from genomic DNA by means of the immunoSEQ Assay, a bias-controlled multiplex PCR. The source study handled its data this way. The number of nucleated cells in each sample was estimated by amplification of reference gene primers within the assay. To quantify the absolute abundance of each unique TCRbeta CDR3 rearrangement, sequence reads were collapsed and filtered. For each sample, productive Simpson clonality was calculated by taking the square root of Simpson's diversity index across productive rearrangements. TCRdb mirrors the immuneACCESS table, restricted to in-frame sequences. Some clones are absent from its copies; in checked studies, under half trace to an unresolved V gene, and the reason for the others is unknown. For V, J and clone size, that table is used; D and trimming come from the DNA. A total of over 200,000 clones appear in this sample, around 86% of them only once. The ten largest clones represent 5.5% to 7% of the sample.

The germline V gene (reference sequence) sets CDR1 to SGHNT and CDR2 to YYREEE. The CDR3 contains 17 residues, cysteine and phenylalanine counted. The sequence is cut down to CDR3 DNA, 51 bases in frame from base 1. V is cut back by 4 bases and J by 4 bases, with 13 bases in the junction unmatched. The chain couples TRBV5-4 to TRBJ1-2; 10 middle bases align to TRBD1. Sequenced material: peripheral blood. This receptor was obtained from an older man with acute or convalescent COVID-19. CDR3 protein: CASSRRQGAGQGYGYTF. In nucleotide form, the sequence is TGTGCCAGCAGCCGACGACAGGGGGCAGGACAGGGCTATGGCTACACCTTC. The entire variable domain, with the stretches around the CDR3 drawn from the reference TRBV5-4 and TRBJ1-2 proteins, is ETGVTQSPTHLIKTRGQQVTLRCSSQSGHNTVSWYQQALGQGPQFIFQYYREEENGRGNFPPRFSGLQFPNYSSELNVNALELDDSALYLCASSRRQGAGQGYGYTFGSGTRLTVV.